This T cell receptor beta chain was found in a study of T-cell memory formation after mild COVID-19 (dated by TCRdb to the early 2020s). Broadly, across the study: Most TCR sequence clusters were specific to one of the two donors. T-cell clones expanding and contracting after mild COVID-19 in two donors were tracked by longitudinal TCRalpha and TCRbeta repertoire sequencing. The cohort comprised two young, previously healthy adult volunteers, one female and one male. Broader findings and caveats from the paper: Balanced CD4/CD8 phenotypes were observed for clones contracting from day 15 to 85, whereas a bias towards CD4+ was observed for a second wave of clones expanding from day 15 to 37. Contracting CD4+ clones were found mainly in CM and EM memory subsets, while CD8+ clones were enriched in EMRA. The second-wave clones that peaked on day 37 were not confirmed to be SARS-CoV-2 specific. Some responding clones were found in pre-infection memory, which suggests that pre-existing cross-reactive memory T cells took part in the SARS-CoV-2 response. The study covered only a couple of mild cases, and larger cohorts including severe cases with pre-infection samples were considered necessary.

PBMCs were isolated by Ficoll-Paque density gradient centrifugation. Notes on this clonotype: Its antigen is not yet known. No per-base quality is available; no much larger clone lies one base away.

The reads were generated on an Illumina NovaSeq 6000. Using 5'RACE with constant-segment primers, TCRalpha and TCRbeta cDNA libraries were constructed, with sample barcodes and unique molecular identifiers added in the process. RNA was extracted from every sample with Trizol reagent. The libraries were amplified in two PCR steps, and the second step added a second sample barcode and Illumina TruSeq adapters. Libraries were sequenced on an Illumina NovaSeq with 2 x 150 bp paired-end reads. Regarding the original processing steps: Demultiplexing of reads and collapsing into UMI-guided consensus sequences were performed with migec v1.2.7. With mixcr v2.1.11, UMI consensuses were aligned to TRA and TRB V and J templates and assembled into clonotypes. A clonotype was counted as expanded or contracted only if both edgeR and NoisET called the change significant, with noise models trained on biological replicates. For edgeR calls, the thresholds were a false discovery rate-adjusted p below 0.01 and a log2 fold-change of 1. As an exploratory analysis of dynamics, max-normalized trajectories of the 1000 most abundant clonotypes were examined by PCA with hierarchical clustering. Each responding clone was given a CD4 or CD8 phenotype based on the CD4+ and CD8+ repertoires, which had been sequenced separately. TCRdb trimmed the raw reads at Q25, called clones with MiXCR and kept productive beta chains. Each CDR3 protein gets just one entry, which takes the most common genes and DNA from the rows behind it. The V and J calls here are based on TCRdb, not the publication. The sample has hundreds of thousands of distinct CDR3 sequences on record, 20% to 25% of them singletons. About 8.4% of the sample comes from the top ten.

Ends trimmed: V by 6 bases, J by 9 bases; bases unmatched to a gene: 17. The CDR3 sequence holds 18 residues, the cysteine and phenylalanine included. This entry keeps only the CDR3 DNA: 54 bases, framed from base 1. As encoded in the germline V gene (reference sequence), CDR1 is DFQATT while CDR2 is SNEGSKA. The sequence links TRBV20-1 to TRBJ2-1; 16 bases in the junction line up with TRBD2. The clonotype originates from an adult woman who had mild COVID-19 (a few samples of this study predate the infection). The sample titles of this study are shuffled in the database, so cell type and time point are left out; the donor was told from shared clones. Sequenced sample: PBMCs or a T cell subset sorted from them (not recorded which). For the CDR3, the sequence is CSAARPGLAGGLRGEQFF. The nucleotide sequence reads TGCAGTGCCGCTAGACCGGGACTAGCGGGGGGGCTCAGGGGTGAGCAGTTCTTC.